This T cell receptor beta chain was retrieved from a study of blood T cell repertoires in COVID-19. Assay used: immunoSEQ multiplex PCR; TCRdb lists only in-frame clones, some missing. The data hold about 120,000 clones, with approximately 88% observed a single time. Trimming stripped 5 bases from V and 10 bases from J, with 12 bases between. The CDR3 spans 13 residues. The sample comprised peripheral blood. The sequence was collected from a woman aged 40 to 50 with acute or convalescent COVID-19. The V call is TRBV12-3 or TRBV12-4, the J call TRBJ1-6; D uncertain. The CDR3 nucleotides read TGTGCCAGCAGTCCCCGCGAGGCCTCACCCCTCCACTTT. Protein sequence: CASSPREASPLHF.